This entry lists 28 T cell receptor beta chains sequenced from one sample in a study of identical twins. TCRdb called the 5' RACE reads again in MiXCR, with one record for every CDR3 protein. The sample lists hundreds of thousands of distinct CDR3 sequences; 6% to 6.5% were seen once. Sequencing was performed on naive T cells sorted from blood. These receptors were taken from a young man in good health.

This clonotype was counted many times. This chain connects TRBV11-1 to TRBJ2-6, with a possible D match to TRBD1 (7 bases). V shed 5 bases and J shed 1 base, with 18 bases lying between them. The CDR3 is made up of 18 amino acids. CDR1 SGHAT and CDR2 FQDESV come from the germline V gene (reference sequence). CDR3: CASSPTTGLASGANVLTF. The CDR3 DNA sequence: TGTGCCAGCAGCCCTACGACAGGGCTAGCGTCTGGGGCCAACGTCCTGACTTTC. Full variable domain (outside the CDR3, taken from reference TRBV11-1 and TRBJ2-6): EAEVAQSPRYKITEKSQAVAFWCDPISGHATLYWYRQILGQGPELLVQFQDESVVDDSQLPKDRFSAERLKGVDSTLKIQPAELGDSAMYLCASSPTTGLASGANVLTFGAGSRLTVL.

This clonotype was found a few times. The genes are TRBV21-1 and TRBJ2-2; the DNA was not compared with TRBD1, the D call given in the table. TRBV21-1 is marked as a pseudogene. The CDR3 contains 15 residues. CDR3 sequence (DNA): TGTGCCAGCAGCAGTACTAACAGGGACACCGGGGAGCTGTTTTTT. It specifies CASSSTNRDTGELFF.

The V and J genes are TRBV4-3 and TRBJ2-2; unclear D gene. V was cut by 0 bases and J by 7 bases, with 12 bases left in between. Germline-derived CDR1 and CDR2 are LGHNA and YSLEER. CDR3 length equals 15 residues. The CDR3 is CASSQDLSGGGELFF. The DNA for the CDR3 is TGCGCCAGCAGCCAAGATTTGTCGGGCGGCGGGGAGCTGTTTTTT.

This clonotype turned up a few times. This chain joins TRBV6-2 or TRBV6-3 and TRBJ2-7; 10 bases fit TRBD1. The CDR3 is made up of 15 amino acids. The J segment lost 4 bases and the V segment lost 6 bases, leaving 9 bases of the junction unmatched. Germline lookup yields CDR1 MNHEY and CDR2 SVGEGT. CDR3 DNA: TGTGCCAGCAGCCTTTTGACAGGGGGCCAGTACGAGCAGTACTTC. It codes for CASSLLTGGQYEQYF.

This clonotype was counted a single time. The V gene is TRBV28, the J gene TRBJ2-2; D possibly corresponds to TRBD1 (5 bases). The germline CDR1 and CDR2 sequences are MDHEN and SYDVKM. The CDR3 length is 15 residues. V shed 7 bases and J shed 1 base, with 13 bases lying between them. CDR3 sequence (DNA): TGTGCCAGCATAGCCACAGGTCGGAACACCGGGGAGCTGTTTTTT. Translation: CASIATGRNTGELFF.

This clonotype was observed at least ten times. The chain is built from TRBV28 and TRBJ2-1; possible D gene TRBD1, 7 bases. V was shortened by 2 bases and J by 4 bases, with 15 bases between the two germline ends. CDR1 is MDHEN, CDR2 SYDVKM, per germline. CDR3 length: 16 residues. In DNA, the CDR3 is TGTGCCAGCAGTTTACCCTCAGGGGGAGGTTACAATGAGCAGTTCTTC. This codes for CASSLPSGGGYNEQFF. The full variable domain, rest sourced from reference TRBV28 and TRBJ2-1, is DVKVTQSSRYLVKRTGEKVFLECVQDMDHENMFWYRQDPGLGLRLIYFSYDVKMKEKGDIPEGYSVSREKKERFSLILESASTNQTSMYLCASSLPSGGGYNEQFFGPGTRLTVL.

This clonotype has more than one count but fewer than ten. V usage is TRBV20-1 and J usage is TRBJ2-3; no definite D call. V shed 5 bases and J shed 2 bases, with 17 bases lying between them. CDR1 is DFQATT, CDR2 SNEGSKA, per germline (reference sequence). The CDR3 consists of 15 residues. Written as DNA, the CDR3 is TGCAGTGCTGGGTCTATAATACATAACACAGATACGCAGTATTTT. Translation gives CSAGSIIHNTDTQYF.

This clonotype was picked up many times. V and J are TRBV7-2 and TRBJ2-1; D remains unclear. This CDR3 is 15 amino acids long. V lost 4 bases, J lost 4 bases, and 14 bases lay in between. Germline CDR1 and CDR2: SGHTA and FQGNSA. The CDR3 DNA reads TGTGCCAGCAGCTCCTCCGCCCTACTTTACAATGAGCAGTTCTTC. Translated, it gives CASSSSALLYNEQFF.

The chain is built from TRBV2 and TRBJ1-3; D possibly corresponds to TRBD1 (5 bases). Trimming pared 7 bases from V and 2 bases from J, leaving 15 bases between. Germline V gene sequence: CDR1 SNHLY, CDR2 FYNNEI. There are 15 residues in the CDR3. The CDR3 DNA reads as TGTGCCAGCAAGCAGGGAATAGAGACTGGAAACACCATATATTTT. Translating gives CASKQGIETGNTIYF.

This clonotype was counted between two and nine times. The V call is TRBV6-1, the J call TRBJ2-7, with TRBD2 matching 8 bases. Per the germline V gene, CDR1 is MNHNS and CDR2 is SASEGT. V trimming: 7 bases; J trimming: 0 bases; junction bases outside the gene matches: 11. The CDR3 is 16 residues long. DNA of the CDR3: TGTGCCAGCAAGGGGCTAGCGGGCAGTGGCTCCTACGAGCAGTACGTC. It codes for CASKGLAGSGSYEQYV.

CDR3 protein: CASSQVQGINEQFF. As DNA, the CDR3 is TGTGCCAGCAGCCAAGTGCAGGGGATCAATGAGCAGTTCTTC. The rearrangement uses TRBV4-2 and TRBJ2-1; TRBD1 is a possible D gene (6 bases). The CDR3 length is 14 residues. Trimming took 1 base from V and 6 from J, leaving 10 bases between them. Germline V CDR1 and CDR2: LGHNA, YNFKEQ.

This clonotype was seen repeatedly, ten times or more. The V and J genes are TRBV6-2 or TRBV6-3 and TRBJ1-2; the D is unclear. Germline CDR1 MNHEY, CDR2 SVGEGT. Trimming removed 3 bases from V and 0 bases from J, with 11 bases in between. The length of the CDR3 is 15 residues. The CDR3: CASSYGGSSNYGYTF. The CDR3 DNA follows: TGTGCCAGCAGTTATGGCGGCAGTTCTAACTATGGCTACACCTTC.

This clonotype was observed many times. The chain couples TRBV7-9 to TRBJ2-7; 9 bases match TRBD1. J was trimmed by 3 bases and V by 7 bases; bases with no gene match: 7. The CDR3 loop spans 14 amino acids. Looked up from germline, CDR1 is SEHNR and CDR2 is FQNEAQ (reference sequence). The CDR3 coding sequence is TGTGCCAGCATGCCGGGACAGGGTTTCTACGAGCAGTACGTC. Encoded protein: CASMPGQGFYEQYV.

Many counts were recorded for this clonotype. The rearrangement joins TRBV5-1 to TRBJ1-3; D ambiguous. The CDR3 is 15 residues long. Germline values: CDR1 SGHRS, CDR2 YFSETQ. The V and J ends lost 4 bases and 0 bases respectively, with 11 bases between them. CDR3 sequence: CASSNTGSSGNTIYF. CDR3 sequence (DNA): TGCGCCAGCAGCAATACCGGGAGCTCTGGAAACACCATATATTTT.

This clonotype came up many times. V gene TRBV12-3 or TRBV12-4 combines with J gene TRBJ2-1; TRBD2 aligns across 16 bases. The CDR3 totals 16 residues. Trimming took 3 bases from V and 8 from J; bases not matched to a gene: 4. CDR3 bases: TGTGCCAGCAGTTTGGGACTAGCGGGAGGGCCGGATGAGCAGTTCTTC. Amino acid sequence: CASSLGLAGGPDEQFF.

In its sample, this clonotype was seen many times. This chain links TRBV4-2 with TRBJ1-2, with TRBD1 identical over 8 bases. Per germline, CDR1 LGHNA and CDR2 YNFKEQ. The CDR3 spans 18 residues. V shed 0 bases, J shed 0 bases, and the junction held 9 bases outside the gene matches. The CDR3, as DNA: TGTGCCAGCAGCCAAGATTCAGGGGGCCCTTCTTCTAACTATGGCTACACCTTC. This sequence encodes CASSQDSGGPSSNYGYTF.

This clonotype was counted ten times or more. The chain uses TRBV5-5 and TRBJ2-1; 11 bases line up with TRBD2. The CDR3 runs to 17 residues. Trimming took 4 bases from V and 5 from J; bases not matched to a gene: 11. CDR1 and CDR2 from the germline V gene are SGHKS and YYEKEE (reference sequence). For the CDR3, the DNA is TGTGCCAGCAGCCTGGACAGACCTAGCGGGAGGAACAATGAGCAGTTCTTC. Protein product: CASSLDRPSGRNNEQFF.

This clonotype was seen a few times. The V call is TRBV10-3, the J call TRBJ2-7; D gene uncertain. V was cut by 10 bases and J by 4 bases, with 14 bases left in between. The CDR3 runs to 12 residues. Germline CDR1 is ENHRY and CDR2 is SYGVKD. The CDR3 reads CASRAVVYEQYV. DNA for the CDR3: TGTGCCAGCCGCGCGGTCGTTTACGAGCAGTACGTC.

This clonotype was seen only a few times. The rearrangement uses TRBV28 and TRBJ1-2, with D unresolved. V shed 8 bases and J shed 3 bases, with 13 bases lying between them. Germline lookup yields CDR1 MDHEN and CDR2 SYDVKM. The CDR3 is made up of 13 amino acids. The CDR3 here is CASSVEGHYGYTF. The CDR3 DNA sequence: TGTGCCAGCTCTGTAGAGGGCCACTATGGCTACACCTTC.

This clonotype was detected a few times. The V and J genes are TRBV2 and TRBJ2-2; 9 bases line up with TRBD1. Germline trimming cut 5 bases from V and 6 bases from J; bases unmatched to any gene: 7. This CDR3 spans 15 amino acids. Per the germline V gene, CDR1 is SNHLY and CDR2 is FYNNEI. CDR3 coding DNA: TGTGCCAGCAGTACCGGGACAGGGTCGTCCGGGGAGCTGTTTTTT. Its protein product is CASSTGTGSSGELFF.

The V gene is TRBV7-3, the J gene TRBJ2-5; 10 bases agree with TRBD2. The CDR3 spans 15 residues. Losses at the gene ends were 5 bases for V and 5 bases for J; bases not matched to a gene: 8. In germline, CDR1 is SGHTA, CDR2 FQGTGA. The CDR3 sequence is CASSHSGRKTETQYF. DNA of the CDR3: TGTGCCAGCAGCCATAGCGGGAGGAAGACGGAGACCCAGTACTTC.

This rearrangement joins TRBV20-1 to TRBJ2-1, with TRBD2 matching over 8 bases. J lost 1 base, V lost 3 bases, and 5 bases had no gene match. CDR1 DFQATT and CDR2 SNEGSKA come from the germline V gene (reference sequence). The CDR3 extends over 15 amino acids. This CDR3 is CSARLGTSSYNEQFF. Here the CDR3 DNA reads TGCAGTGCTAGGCTTGGGACTAGTTCCTACAATGAGCAGTTCTTC.

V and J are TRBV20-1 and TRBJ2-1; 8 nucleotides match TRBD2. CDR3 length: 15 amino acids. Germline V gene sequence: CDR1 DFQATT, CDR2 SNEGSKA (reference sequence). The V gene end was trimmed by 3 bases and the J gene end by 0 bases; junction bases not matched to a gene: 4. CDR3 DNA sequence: TGCAGTGCTAGCGGGAGGGCCCTCTCCTACAATGAGCAGTTCTTC. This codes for CSASGRALSYNEQFF.

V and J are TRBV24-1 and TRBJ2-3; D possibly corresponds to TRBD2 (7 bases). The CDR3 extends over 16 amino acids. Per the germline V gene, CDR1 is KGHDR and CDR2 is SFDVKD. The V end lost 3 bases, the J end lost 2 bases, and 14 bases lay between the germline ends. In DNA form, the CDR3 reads TGTGCCACCAGTGATGTACAGGGAGGGAACACAGATACGCAGTATTTT. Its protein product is CATSDVQGGNTDTQYF.

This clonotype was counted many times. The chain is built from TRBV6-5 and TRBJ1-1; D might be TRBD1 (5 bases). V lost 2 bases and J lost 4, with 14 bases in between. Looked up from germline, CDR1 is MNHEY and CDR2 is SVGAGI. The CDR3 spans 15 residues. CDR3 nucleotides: TGTGCCAGCAGTTACACGGGCGGGGGACCCACTGAAGCTTTCTTT. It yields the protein CASSYTGGGPTEAFF.

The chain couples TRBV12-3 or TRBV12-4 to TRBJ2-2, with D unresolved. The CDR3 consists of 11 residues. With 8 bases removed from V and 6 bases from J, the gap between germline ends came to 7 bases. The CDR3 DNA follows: TGTGCCAGCGGGGATCCCGGGGAGCTGTTTTTT. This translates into CASGDPGELFF.

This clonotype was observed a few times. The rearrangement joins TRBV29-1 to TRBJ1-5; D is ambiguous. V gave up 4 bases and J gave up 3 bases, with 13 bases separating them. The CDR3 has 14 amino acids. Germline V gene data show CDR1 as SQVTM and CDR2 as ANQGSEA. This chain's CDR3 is CSVAEGWVNQPQHF. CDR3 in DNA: TGCAGCGTTGCCGAAGGGTGGGTCAATCAGCCCCAGCATTTT.

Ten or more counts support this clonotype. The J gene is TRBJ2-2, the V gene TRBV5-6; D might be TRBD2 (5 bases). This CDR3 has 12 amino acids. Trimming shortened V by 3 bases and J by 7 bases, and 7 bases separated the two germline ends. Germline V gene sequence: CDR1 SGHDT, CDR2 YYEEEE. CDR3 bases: TGTGCCAGCAGCTGGGAGTACGGGGAGCTGTTTTTT. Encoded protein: CASSWEYGELFF.